This TCR beta chain comes out of a study of T cells after yellow fever vaccination (dated 2019 in TCRdb). Context from the whole study: The SMART-Seq v4 Ultra Low Input RNA kit was used to prepare libraries from fractions with low cell numbers. To track T-cell clones before and after primary and booster YFV17D yellow fever vaccination, bulk TCR alpha and beta repertoires were sequenced longitudinally. The cohort comprised two healthy male donors, one aged 18 to 29 and one aged 30 to 39 years. Blood was drawn at multiple timepoints before and after primary and secondary immunization, with bulk PBMC replicates and cell subsets isolated. Results the study describes overall, beyond this receptor: Compared with the primary T-cell response, the secondary T-cell response was faster but weaker, reaching its peak on day 5 rather than on day 15. A small share of clonotypes was detected in both CD4 and CD8 compartments, with the overlap likely arising from convergent recombination. Because the study included only two donors, the extent to which the findings can be generalized is limited. Computational filtering was required because FACS-sorted repertoires could contain abundant contaminating clonotypes from the bulk population. After the booster, most of the clones that had expanded following primary vaccination were detected again (around 97% of CD4 and around nine tenths of CD8), which suggests that memory was broadly maintained.

Its CDR3 holds 15 amino acids, cysteine through phenylalanine. Of all the DNA, just the CDR3 is kept, 45 bases in frame from base 1. V is cut back by 0 bases and J by 1 base, with 0 bases in the junction unmatched. The CDR1 and CDR2 encoded by the germline V gene are MNHNS and SASEGT. This clonotype was seen ten or more times. Its antigen has not been determined. Base qualities were left out, and no much larger clone turns up one base away. The treatment or condition label, as the study defines it: live attenuated yellow fever vaccine strain. At each blood-draw timepoint, two biological replicates of bulk PBMCs were obtained. A standard Ficoll-Paque protocol was used to isolate PBMCs from peripheral blood. RNA was extracted with TriZol from bulk PBMCs, CD4 and CD8 fractions, and dextramer-positive and dextramer-negative fractions. Synthesis of TCR cDNA relied on 5'RACE template switching, a step that introduced a universal primer site along with unique molecular identifiers. Priming for cDNA synthesis came from both the TCR alpha and TCR beta constant segments. Libraries were amplified in two PCR steps, with sample barcodes and sequencing adapters added in the second step. Sequencing of libraries was done on Illumina HiSeq 2500 (2x100 bp) or NovaSeq (2x150 bp). The paper's processing steps were these. MIGEC was used to demultiplex reads and collapse the reads into UMI consensus sequences, and MiXCR was used for V(D)J alignment. Clonotypes responding to the vaccine were identified with edgeR on replicate PBMC samples, with the criteria of FDR below 0.01 and a log2 fold change above 5 up to day 15. Each bulk clonotype received a CD4 or CD8 identity based on whether the sequenced CD4 or CD8 repertoire contained that clonotype at higher abundance. TCRdb reanalyzed the raw reads on its own, using fastp at Q25 for trimming and MiXCR for clone calling, and kept in-frame beta chains. A single entry per CDR3 protein holds the most common genes and DNA from its merged rows. Here the V and J calls rest on TCRdb's processing, not on the authors' analysis. The sample yields about 340,000 distinct CDR3 sequences; 8.7% were counted once. In total, the top ten clones hold approximately 18% of the sample.

This receptor was obtained from a man between 18 and 29 years old who received the YFV17D yellow fever vaccine. The sample here was PBMCs, taken on the day of the first yellow fever vaccination. The sequence is built from TRBV6-1 and TRBJ2-5, with 9 junctional bases fitting TRBD1. The CDR3 has the sequence CASSEATGGQETQYF. The DNA sequence is given as TGTGCCAGCAGTGAAGCGACAGGGGGCCAAGAGACCCAGTACTTC.